The 29 T cell receptor beta chains below all came from one sample that was sequenced in a study of blood T cell repertoires in COVID-19. Repertoires were generated with immunoSEQ multiplex PCR, while TCRdb's copy carries only in-frame clones and drops some. This table holds roughly 60,000 clones, approximately 85% found once. Sequenced: peripheral blood. These receptors all come from a human donor in a cohort sampled during active COVID-19.

The chain uses TRBV6-2 or TRBV6-3 and TRBJ1-2; 8 nucleotides line up with TRBD1. The CDR3 sequence is 14 residues long. V lost 2 bases, J lost 6 bases, and 5 bases stayed unmatched. Germline CDR1 MNHEY, CDR2 SVGEGT. The CDR3 sequence: CASSYRGQVDGYTF. CDR3 coding DNA: TGTGCCAGCAGTTACCGGGGACAGGTTGATGGCTACACCTTC.

This clone was seen only a few times. J is TRBJ2-2 and V is TRBV5-1; D perhaps matches TRBD1 (5 bases). Trimming pared 5 bases from V and 6 bases from J, leaving 11 bases between. The germline gives CDR1 SGHRS, CDR2 YFSETQ. The CDR3 covers 13 residues. The CDR3, as DNA: TGCGCCAGCAGGGACAATTCGGCCGGGGAGCTGTTTTTT. It is translated as CASRDNSAGELFF.

This chain links TRBV3-1 (or the pseudogene TRBV3-2) with TRBJ2-2; TRBD2 is a possible D gene (5 bases). The CDR3 is 13 residues long. Trimming took off 1 base at V and 8 bases at J, with 8 bases between the two ends. CDR1 is LGHDT and CDR2 is YNNKEL in the germline V gene (reference sequence). The CDR3 DNA follows: TGTGCCAGCAGCCAAGCGAGGGCTGGGGAGCTGTTTTTT. Translated, it gives CASSQARAGELFF.

The CDR3 spells CASSLRGNYGYTF. The CDR3 nucleotides are TGTGCCAGCAGTTTAAGGGGCAACTATGGCTACACCTTC. The V gene is TRBV12-3 or TRBV12-4, the J gene TRBJ1-2, with D perhaps TRBD1 (5 bases). The ends were cut back, 2 bases at V and 2 bases at J, with 6 bases in the middle. The CDR3 extends over 13 amino acids.

V and J are TRBV12-5 and TRBJ1-1; D unclear. This CDR3 has 11 amino acids. The germline V and J ends were trimmed by 0 bases and 12 bases, with 8 bases remaining between them. Germline V gene data show CDR1 as LGHNT and CDR2 as FRNRAP. The CDR3 is CASGLVAVPFF. CDR3 nucleotides: TGTGCTAGTGGTTTGGTGGCAGTTCCTTTCTTT. The full variable domain, in which reference TRBV12-5 and TRBJ1-1 provide the parts outside the CDR3, is DARVTQTPRHKVTEMGQEVTMRCQPILGHNTVFWYRQTMMQGLELLAYFRNRAPLDDSGMPKDRFSAEMPDATLATLKIQPSEPRDSAVYFCASGLVAVPFFGQGTRLTVV.

V and J are TRBV19 and TRBJ2-7, with D perhaps matching TRBD2 (5 bases). The CDR3 sequence is 14 residues long. V lost 4 bases and J lost 3, with 13 bases in between. Germline V gene data show CDR1 as LNHDA and CDR2 as SQIVND (reference sequence). This chain's CDR3 is CASSNGEGHYEQYF. The CDR3, as DNA: TGTGCCAGTAGTAACGGGGAAGGGCACTACGAGCAGTACTTC. The full variable domain, in which reference TRBV19 and TRBJ2-7 provide the parts outside the CDR3, is DGGITQSPKYLFRKEGQNVTLSCEQNLNHDAMYWYRQDPGQGLRLIYYSQIVNDFQKGDIAEGYSVSREKKESFPLTVTSAQKNPTAFYLCASSNGEGHYEQYFGPGTRLTVT.

This clone was detected ten times or more. V gene TRBV29-1 combines with J gene TRBJ1-1; TRBD1 matches at 9 bases. V lost 7 bases to trimming and J lost 1 base; unmatched junction nucleotides: 10. The CDR3 covers 15 residues. Germline CDR1 and CDR2: SQVTM and ANQGSEA. The DNA of the CDR3 is TGCAGCGCTACGGGGCAACAGGGGGCGAACACTGAAGCTTTCTTT. It yields the protein CSATGQQGANTEAFF.

The chain couples TRBV3-1 (or the pseudogene TRBV3-2) to TRBJ2-3; 8 nucleotides agree with TRBD2. The CDR3 length is 15 residues. Germline CDR1 and CDR2: LGHDT and YNNKEL (reference sequence). V lost 2 bases and J lost 4; bases outside the gene matches: 5. CDR3 bases: TGTGCCAGCAGCCAACGCGGGGGGCGCTCAGATACGCAGTATTTT. This encodes CASSQRGGRSDTQYF.

The J gene is TRBJ1-3, the V gene TRBV25-1; D is perhaps TRBD1 (5 bases). The CDR3 has 15 amino acids. V lost 7 bases and J 0 bases, leaving 13 bases between the germline ends. The germline V gene encodes CDR1 MGHDK and CDR2 SYGVNS. DNA of the CDR3: TGTGCCAGCACAGACCCGACAGCCTCTGGAAACACCATATATTTT. Its protein is CASTDPTASGNTIYF. Based on the CDR3 plus reference TRBV25-1 and TRBJ1-3, the full variable domain is EADIYQTPRYLVIGTGKKITLECSQTMGHDKMYWYQQDPGMELHLIHYSYGVNSTEKGDLSSESTVSRIRTEHFPLTLESARPSHTSQYLCASTDPTASGNTIYFGEGSWLTVV.

The V gene is TRBV19, the J gene TRBJ2-4, with 8 bases that match TRBD2. The CDR3 covers 16 residues. CDR1 is LNHDA and CDR2 is SQIVND in the germline V gene (reference sequence). Unmatched junction bases numbered 4, after V lost 3 bases and J lost 0 bases. CDR3 bases: TGTGCCAGTAGTATTACTAGCGGAGTAGCCAAAAACATTCAGTACTTC. Its translation: CASSITSGVAKNIQYF.

The rearrangement joins TRBV2 to TRBJ1-4, with 8 bases that match TRBD1. Germline assignment: CDR1 SNHLY and CDR2 FYNNEI. The CDR3 loop spans 18 amino acids. V lost 1 base, J lost 3 bases, and 10 bases stayed unmatched. In nucleotides, the CDR3 is TGTGCCAGCAGTGAAGGGCAGGGGGCGATTGGATCTAATGAAAAACTGTTTTTT. Translation gives CASSEGQGAIGSNEKLFF.

The chain's CDR3 is CASSLSPSGGPNTQYF. CDR3 DNA sequence: TGTGCCAGCAGTTTATCCCCTAGCGGGGGGCCAAATACGCAGTATTTT. The chain links TRBV27 to TRBJ2-3; 11 bases are a match to TRBD2. V shed 0 bases, J shed 7 bases, and the junction held 6 bases outside the gene matches. There are 16 residues in the CDR3. The germline gives CDR1 MNHEY, CDR2 SMNVEV (reference sequence).

The rearrangement joins TRBV16 to TRBJ1-5; 9 positions match TRBD1. The CDR3 contains 14 residues. V shed 4 bases, J shed 7 bases, and the junction held 5 bases outside the gene matches. Germline V CDR1 and CDR2: KGHSY, FQNENV. CDR3 coding DNA: TGTGCCAGCAGCCTCTGGGACAGGGAACAGCCCCAGCATTTT. Translating it yields CASSLWDREQPQHF.

The genes are TRBV6-6 and TRBJ1-1; D might be TRBD1 (6 bases). Germline lookup yields CDR1 MNHNY and CDR2 SVGAGI (reference sequence). The V gene lost 5 bases and the J gene lost 1 base, with 8 bases spanning the gap. The CDR3 is 13 amino acids. The CDR3 protein is CASSTQGNTEAFF. DNA for the CDR3: TGTGCCAGCAGTACACAGGGGAACACTGAAGCTTTCTTT.

This clone showed up just once. This chain joins TRBV9 and TRBJ2-1; 10 bases match TRBD2. This CDR3 region has 15 residues. Trimming cost V 4 bases and J 4 bases; bases outside gene matches: 5. The germline V gene has CDR1 SGDLS and CDR2 YYNGEE. The CDR3 sequence is CASSTLAGGYNEQFF. DNA of the CDR3: TGTGCCAGCAGCACATTAGCGGGGGGTTACAATGAGCAGTTCTTC.

The rearrangement uses TRBV30 and TRBJ2-5; 8 bases align to TRBD2. Per germline, CDR1 GTSNPN and CDR2 SVGIG (reference sequence). After removal of 0 bases from V and 5 bases from J, the junction contained 8 bases not matched to a gene. The CDR3 is 15 amino acids. CDR3 residues: CAWSVRTSGEETQYF. The CDR3 DNA sequence: TGTGCCTGGAGTGTACGCACTAGCGGAGAGGAGACCCAGTACTTC.

The gene calls are TRBV7-8 and TRBJ2-2; 7 bases are a match to TRBD1. The germline V gene encodes CDR1 SGHVS and CDR2 FQNEAQ. The CDR3 extends over 20 amino acids. V shed 5 bases, J shed 6 bases, and the junction held 24 bases outside the gene matches. The DNA for the CDR3 is TGTGCCAGCAGCAACACACGCAGGGACAGAGGGTTACTGAAGGCCGGGGAGCTGTTTTTT. This gives the protein CASSNTRRDRGLLKAGELFF. Looking up the rest from reference TRBV7-8 and TRBJ2-2 gives the full variable domain: GAGVSQSPRYKVAKRGQDVALRCDPISGHVSLFWYQQALGQGPEFLTYFQNEAQLDKSGLPSDRFFAERPEGSVSTLKIQRTQQEDSAVYLCASSNTRRDRGLLKAGELFFGEGSRLTVL.

This chain joins TRBV6-2 or TRBV6-3 and TRBJ2-1, with TRBD2 as a possible D gene (6 bases). The CDR3 spans 13 residues. Germline V gene sequence: CDR1 MNHEY, CDR2 SVGEGT. V lost 4 bases and J 5 bases, leaving 9 bases between the germline ends. The chain's CDR3 is CASSLLAHNEQFF. The CDR3 DNA follows: TGTGCCAGCAGTTTACTAGCCCACAATGAGCAGTTCTTC.

J is TRBJ2-7 and V is TRBV10-3; D not certain. The V end was cut by 8 bases, the J end by 0 bases, with 11 bases between. Germline CDR1 is ENHRY and CDR2 is SYGVKD. CDR3 size: 13 residues. This chain's CDR3 is CAIRSPSSYEQYF. Here the CDR3 DNA reads TGTGCCATCCGGTCCCCGTCCTCCTACGAGCAGTACTTC.

The gene calls are TRBV5-6 and TRBJ1-3; a weak D match, TRBD1 (6 bases). Germline loops: CDR1 SGHDT, CDR2 YYEEEE. The CDR3 has 15 residues. V lost 0 bases and J 3 bases, leaving 10 bases between the germline ends. Written as DNA, the CDR3 is TGTGCCAGCAGCTTGGGGCAGGGGTATGGAAACACCATATATTTT. This translates into CASSLGQGYGNTIYF.

The V and J genes are TRBV3-1 (or the pseudogene TRBV3-2) and TRBJ2-1, with 12 nucleotides matching TRBD2. The germline gives CDR1 LGHDT, CDR2 YNNKEL (reference sequence). The CDR3 sequence is 14 residues long. V was pared by 4 bases and J by 9 bases, with 4 bases of the junction left unmatched. The CDR3 region has the DNA TGTGCCAGCAGCCCTAGCGGGGGGGTAGGTGAGCAGTTCTTC. It is translated as CASSPSGGVGEQFF.

The chain carries TRBV11-2 and TRBJ2-7; TRBD1 agrees at 10 bases. V shed 3 bases and J 5 bases; nucleotides not matched to a gene: 16. Per the germline V gene, CDR1 is SGHAT and CDR2 is FQNNGV. This CDR3 has 18 residues. This CDR3 reads CASSFELPTTGGYNEQYF. The CDR3, as DNA: TGTGCCAGCAGCTTCGAACTCCCCACGACAGGGGGCTACAACGAGCAGTACTTC.

This rearrangement joins TRBV28 to TRBJ1-2, with TRBD1 identical over 9 bases. The CDR3 loop spans 13 amino acids. The V gene's germline CDR1 is MDHEN and CDR2 SYDVKM. V lost 6 bases to trimming and J lost 7 bases; unmatched junction nucleotides: 6. The CDR3, as DNA: TGTGCCAGCAGCCTACAGGGGGCACGTGGCTACACCTTC. Protein product: CASSLQGARGYTF.

This rearrangement joins TRBV18 to TRBJ1-4, with 7 bases identical to TRBD1. The CDR3 is 13 amino acids. CDR1 KGHSH and CDR2 LQKENI come from the germline V gene. The V segment lost 4 bases and the J segment 8 bases; nucleotides outside the gene matches: 4. CDR3: CASSRDSAEKLFF. The CDR3 DNA reads as TGTGCCAGCTCACGGGACAGCGCGGAAAAACTGTTTTTT.

This chain joins TRBV6-5 and TRBJ1-2; D uncertain. V lost 0 bases to trimming and J lost 4 bases, with 15 bases between them. The CDR3 is 16 residues long. Germline V gene data show CDR1 as MNHEY and CDR2 as SVGAGI. CDR3 nucleotide sequence: TGTGCCAGCAGTTACTCGGGAGCGGGGATGGCCTATGGCTACACCTTC. Protein sequence: CASSYSGAGMAYGYTF.

V gene TRBV19 combines with J gene TRBJ1-6; 7 bases are shared with TRBD1. Germline V CDR1 and CDR2: LNHDA, SQIVND (reference sequence). There are 15 residues in the CDR3. V trimming: 7 bases; J trimming: 8 bases; junction bases outside the gene matches: 11. The CDR3 is CASKAVGTEDSPLHF. In nucleotides, the CDR3 is TGTGCCAGTAAGGCGGTCGGGACAGAAGATTCACCCCTCCACTTT.

V usage is TRBV12-3 or TRBV12-4 and J usage is TRBJ1-5, with D perhaps TRBD1 (6 bases). CDR3 length: 13 amino acids. Deletions cut 6 bases from V and 4 bases from J, with 10 bases between. The CDR3 DNA sequence: TGTGCCAGCAGCGGACAGACTAATCAGCCCCAGCATTTT. Its translation: CASSGQTNQPQHF.

The chain links TRBV12-3 or TRBV12-4 to TRBJ2-1; D is ambiguous. With 6 bases removed from V and 6 bases from J, the gap between germline ends came to 9 bases. This CDR3 is built from 12 residues. The CDR3 region has the DNA TGTGCCAGCAGCCTGGCGGCCAATGAGCAGTTCTTC. It encodes CASSLAANEQFF.

About this clone itself: The identical CDR3 is also encoded by other nucleotide sequences in the sample. V and J are TRBV9 and TRBJ2-3; 10 nucleotides match TRBD2. V gave up 1 base and J gave up 0 bases; unmatched junction bases: 2. Germline V gene data show CDR1 as SGDLS and CDR2 as YYNGEE. The CDR3 has 16 residues. CDR3 sequence reads: CASSVLAGGSTDTQYF. The CDR3 region has the DNA TGTGCCAGCAGCGTATTAGCGGGGGGAAGCACAGATACGCAGTATTTT.